This passage covers 8 T cell receptor beta chains from one sample sequenced in a study of blood T cells in healthy people across ages. A sample-barcoded 5' primer and a J-beta primer mix were used in a second PCR of roughly 7 to 11 cycles. MiXCR, run by TCRdb on the 5' RACE reads, gives a single entry per CDR3 protein. Of some 900,000 distinct CDR3 sequences in the sample, 29% are singletons; the top ten hold 17%. Sequencing was performed on blood. These receptor sequences come from a woman aged 80 or older in good health.

As for this clonotype: A much larger clone differs by one base, so this may be a read error. V usage is TRBV7-9 and J usage is TRBJ2-3; D remains unclear. The germline V gene has CDR1 SEHNR and CDR2 FQNEAQ (reference sequence). The ends were cut back, 1 base at V and 6 bases at J, with 5 bases in the middle. The CDR3 sequence is 12 residues long. The CDR3 DNA is TGTGCCAGCAGCTTAGTTTGGGATACGCAGTATTTT. Protein sequence: CASSLVWDTQYF.

The table lists this clonotype with a few counts. This sequence joins TRBV20-1 and TRBJ1-2, with D perhaps TRBD1 (5 bases). Germline V CDR1 and CDR2: DFQATT, SNEGSKA (reference sequence). CDR3 length: 12 residues. The DNA for the CDR3 is TGCAGCCCCTGGAGGGGCTCTTATGGCTACACCTTC. It translates to CSPWRGSYGYTF.

This sequence joins TRBV4-1 and TRBJ2-2; D call uncertain. Germline V lookup: CDR1 MGHRA, CDR2 YSYEKL. The CDR3 spans 16 residues. Trimming shortened V by 4 bases and J by 6 bases, and 18 bases separated the two germline ends. The CDR3 protein is CASSLNPSQQAGELFF. DNA of the CDR3: TGCGCCAGCAGCCTTAACCCGTCGCAGCAAGCCGGGGAGCTGTTTTTT.

This clonotype was seen only once. One end of the junction is discordant with germline, which a read error may explain. This chain joins TRBV6-1 and TRBJ2-1; 12 bases agree with TRBD2. The CDR3 covers 15 residues. Germline CDR1 MNHNS, CDR2 SASEGT. CDR3 DNA: TGTGCCAGCACGACTAGCGGGGGCTCCTGCAATGAGCAGTTCTTC. Protein product: CASTTSGGSCNEQFF.

The rearrangement joins TRBV18 to TRBJ2-7; D uncertain. V lost 3 bases and J lost 2, with 11 bases in between. The CDR3 totals 14 residues. CDR1 is KGHSH, CDR2 LQKENI, per germline. DNA of the CDR3: TGTGCCAGCTCACCGTTCCCCGTGGCCTACGAGCAGTACTTC. This gives the protein CASSPFPVAYEQYF.

Details on this clonotype: A much larger clone sits a single nucleotide away, making a read error possible. This chain uses TRBV12-3 or TRBV12-4 with TRBJ1-2; 9 bases are shared with TRBD1. J was trimmed by 6 bases and V by 4 bases; bases with no gene match: 9. The CDR3 is 15 residues long. This CDR3 reads CASSSGTGSGDGYTF. CDR3 sequence (DNA): TGTGCCAGCAGTTCGGGGACAGGGTCGGGGGATGGCTACACCTTC.

In this sample, this clonotype turned up many times. The chain couples TRBV11-2 to TRBJ2-5; possibly TRBD2 for D (5 bases). Germline V gives CDR1 SGHAT, CDR2 FQNNGV. The CDR3 consists of 13 residues. Trimming took 3 bases from V and 6 from J, leaving 11 bases between them. CDR3 nucleotide sequence: TGTGCCAGCAGCTTCGGACTGAGACAGACCCAGTACTTC. This codes for CASSFGLRQTQYF.

Only a few counts were recorded for this clonotype. The genes are TRBV7-2 and TRBJ2-5; maybe TRBD1 (6 bases). CDR1 and CDR2 (germline): SGHTA, FQGNSA. CDR3 length: 15 residues. The V end was cut by 7 bases, the J end by 5 bases, with 20 bases between. In DNA, the CDR3 is TGTGCCAGCACCCAGGCCGCCAACACAGGGGAGACCCAGTACTTC. This sequence encodes CASTQAANTGETQYF.